Listed below are T cell receptor beta chains from one sample, sequenced in a study of shared clonotypes between healthy human individuals. TCRdb's table, derived via immunoSEQ multiplex PCR, lists solely in-frame clones and lacks some. Among 2 million to 2.5 million clones listed, roughly 93% were seen once. The sample was naive CD4+ T cells from PBMCs. These TCRs come from a man younger than 35 in good health. Some clones in this sample may be carry-over from other donors' samples. Each CDR3 is given with its conserved first and last residue. D genes are given only for firm matches. Size tells how often a clone was seen (once, few, many) or the class of an expanded clone, and some rows leave it out.

-	TRBV9	TRBJ2-6	16	-	CASSPLVGSGANVLTF	TGTGCCAGCAGCCCCCTAGTCGGTTCTGGGGCCAACGTCCTGACTTTC
-	TRBV11-3	TRBJ1-1	13	-	CASSLEEGTEAFF	TGTGCCAGCAGCTTAGAGGAGGGCACTGAAGCTTTCTTT
-	TRBV5-6	TRBJ1-1	15	-	CASSLGVVPSTEAFF	TGTGCCAGCAGCTTGGGGGTGGTCCCGAGCACTGAAGCTTTCTTT
-	TRBV6-1	TRBJ1-2	15	TRBD1	CASSTRTGDLYGYTF	TGTGCCAGCAGTACTCGGACAGGGGACCTCTATGGCTACACCTTC
-	TRBV9	TRBJ2-1	13	-	CASSVDPSNEQFF	TGTGCCAGCAGCGTAGACCCTTCCAATGAGCAGTTCTTC
once	TRBV18	TRBJ2-1	16	-	CASSPRGPPWFNEQFF	TGTGCCAGCTCACCACGGGGGCCCCCATGGTTTAATGAGCAGTTCTTC
-	TRBV19	TRBJ1-5	17	-	CASSILSPSGGNQPQHF	TGTGCCAGTAGTATACTCTCTCCTTCGGGGGGCAATCAGCCCCAGCATTTT
-	TRBV10-2	TRBJ2-1	15	TRBD1	CASSEQGAVYNEQFF	TGCGCCAGCAGTGAGCAGGGGGCTGTCTACAATGAGCAGTTCTTC
-	TRBV4-1	TRBJ1-2	14	-	CASSQGAGLYGYTF	TGCGCCAGCAGCCAAGGGGCAGGCCTTTATGGCTACACCTTC
-	TRBV9	TRBJ2-1	16	TRBD1	CASSVGQGARIGEQFF	TGTGCCAGCAGCGTCGGACAGGGGGCGCGAATTGGTGAGCAGTTCTTC
-	TRBV6-6	TRBJ2-6	15	TRBD1	CASRETGAGANVLTF	TGTGCCAGCAGGGAAACAGGGGCTGGGGCCAACGTCCTGACTTTC
-	TRBV19	TRBJ1-1	14	TRBD1	CASSIGTANTEAFF	TGTGCCAGTAGTATCGGGACAGCGAACACTGAAGCTTTCTTT
-	TRBV11-2	TRBJ2-7	18	-	CASSLDRTSGTGRYEQYF	TGTGCCAGCAGCTTAGATCGTACTAGCGGGACAGGGCGGTACGAGCAGTACTTC
-	TRBV9	TRBJ2-7	14	TRBD1	CASSPTGTAYEQYF	TGTGCCAGCAGCCCAACAGGGACAGCTTACGAGCAGTACTTC
-	TRBV21-1	TRBJ1-5	17	-	CASSKDGRGRRNQPQHF	TGTGCCAGCAGCAAAGATGGTCGGGGACGTAGGAATCAGCCCCAGCATTTT
-	TRBV5-1	TRBJ2-5	13	-	CASSLNLRETQYF	TGCGCCAGCAGCTTGAACCTGCGGGAGACCCAGTACTTC
-	TRBV30	TRBJ2-7	13	-	CAFRHGNQYEQYF	TGTGCCTTTCGTCACGGGAACCAATACGAGCAGTACTTC
-	TRBV5-1	TRBJ2-1	18	-	CASSLEARGLAVYNEQFF	TGCGCCAGCAGCTTGGAGGCCAGGGGCCTAGCGGTCTACAATGAGCAGTTCTTC
-	TRBV5-7	TRBJ1-5	17	TRBD1	CASSLGVGTDSNQPQHF	TGTGCCAGCAGCTTGGGGGTGGGGACAGATAGCAATCAGCCCCAGCATTTT
-	TRBV9	TRBJ2-5	15	TRBD1	CASSVSTGALETQYF	TGTGCCAGCAGCGTAAGTACAGGGGCCTTGGAGACCCAGTACTTC
-	TRBV5-1	TRBJ2-3	14	-	CASSLVSGTDTQYF	TGCGCCAGCAGCTTGGTTAGCGGCACAGATACGCAGTATTTT
-	TRBV21-1	TRBJ2-7	15	-	CASSKRGGGPYEQYF	TGTGCCAGCAGCAAAAGGGGCGGGGGACCCTACGAGCAGTACTTC
once	TRBV5-1	TRBJ2-7	14	TRBD1	CASSFWTGGYEQYF	TGCGCCAGCAGCTTCTGGACAGGCGGCTACGAGCAGTACTTC
-	TRBV7-9	TRBJ1-2	15	TRBD1	CASSFWDRASYGYTF	TGTGCCAGCAGCTTCTGGGACAGGGCCTCCTATGGCTACACCTTC
-	TRBV7-2	TRBJ2-7	13	TRBD1	CASTPTGGYEQYF	TGTGCCAGCACCCCGACAGGGGGCTACGAGCAGTACTTC
once	TRBV11-3	TRBJ1-2	15	-	CASTGDRTLNYGYTF	TGTGCCAGCACCGGCGACAGGACGCTTAACTATGGCTACACCTTC
-	TRBV19	TRBJ1-4	12	-	CASRDSKEKLFF	TGTGCCAGCCGGGATTCTAAGGAAAAACTGTTTTTT
-	TRBV15	TRBJ2-3	12	-	CATSRVGDTQYF	TGTGCCACCAGCAGAGTCGGGGATACGCAGTATTTT
-	TRBV11-1	TRBJ2-7	16	TRBD2	CASSLPGRESLYEQYF	TGTGCCAGCAGCTTACCTGGGAGGGAGTCACTCTACGAGCAGTACTTC
-	TRBV18	TRBJ1-5	15	TRBD1	CASSLGTGSNQPQHF	TGTGCCAGCTCGCTCGGGACAGGGAGCAATCAGCCCCAGCATTTT
-	TRBV21-1	TRBJ2-7	12	-	CVVGTGVSEQYF	TGTGTCGTAGGGACAGGGGTCTCCGAGCAGTACTTC
-	TRBV28	TRBJ2-1	12	-	CASSSVYNEQFF	TGTGCCAGCAGTTCAGTATACAATGAGCAGTTCTTC
-	TRBV5-1	TRBJ2-7	14	-	CASSLTYVVDEQYF	TGCGCCAGCAGCTTGACCTACGTAGTTGACGAGCAGTACTTC
-	TRBV9	TRBJ2-2	14	-	CASSVAGGYGELFF	TGTGCCAGCAGCGTAGCTGGGGGGTACGGGGAGCTGTTTTTT
-	TRBV7-2	TRBJ2-1	16	TRBD2	CASSLAGLAGDNEQFF	TGTGCCAGCAGCTTAGCGGGACTAGCGGGGGACAATGAGCAGTTCTTC
-	TRBV6-5	TRBJ2-1	14	TRBD2	CASNPSGEGNEQFF	TGTGCCAGCAACCCTAGCGGAGAGGGGAATGAGCAGTTCTTC
-	TRBV28	TRBJ1-1	15	TRBD1	CASSLWTGGNTEAFF	TGTGCCAGCAGCCTCTGGACAGGGGGGAACACTGAAGCTTTCTTT